These 14 T cell receptor beta chains were sequenced from one sample in a study of T cell responses to AZD1222 COVID-19 vaccine. Clones were read by immunoSEQ multiplex PCR, and TCRdb kept only the in-frame ones, dropping some. The sample consists of about 170,000 clones, 87% of them appearing once. Sequenced material: peripheral blood, taken 28 days after the second AZD1222 dose. These receptors were obtained from an adult who received the AZD1222 COVID-19 vaccine.

The chain recombines TRBV6-5 with TRBJ2-3; D is uncertain. This CDR3 region has 13 residues. CDR1 is MNHEY, CDR2 SVGAGI, per germline. Trimming took 0 bases from V and 5 from J, leaving 6 bases between them. CDR3 in DNA: TGTGCCAGCAGTTACTCGAAGGGAGATACGCAGTATTTT. This encodes CASSYSKGDTQYF.

The rearrangement links TRBV5-6 to TRBJ1-2, with unresolved D. V was pared by 7 bases and J by 2 bases, with 12 bases between. The CDR3 loop spans 13 amino acids. Germline V gene lookup returns CDR1 SGHDT and CDR2 YYEEEE. Here the CDR3 reads CASRGKSNYGYTF. The CDR3 DNA reads as TGTGCCAGCCGCGGGAAGTCGAACTATGGCTACACCTTC.

V gene TRBV11-2 combines with J gene TRBJ2-1; 8 bases align to TRBD2. Trimming at V came to 0 bases and at J to 0 bases, leaving 7 bases not matched to a gene. The CDR3 runs to 18 residues. Germline CDR1 and CDR2: SGHAT and FQNNGV. CDR3 residues: CASSLESSGGLSYNEQFF. In DNA, the CDR3 is TGTGCCAGCAGCTTAGAGTCGAGCGGGGGCCTCTCCTACAATGAGCAGTTCTTC.

The V and J genes are TRBV5-4 and TRBJ2-5; 7 nucleotides agree with TRBD1. V shed 4 bases and J 0 bases; nucleotides not matched to a gene: 9. Germline-derived CDR1 and CDR2 are SGHNT and YYREEE (reference sequence). The CDR3 length is 16 residues. CDR3: CASSPDRVRYQETQYF. The CDR3, as DNA: TGTGCCAGCAGCCCTGACAGGGTGAGGTACCAAGAGACCCAGTACTTC.

The rearrangement uses TRBV6-5 and TRBJ1-1; D ambiguous. CDR1 and CDR2 (germline): MNHEY, SVGAGI. The CDR3 is 15 residues long. Trimming stripped 10 bases from V and 9 bases from J, with 27 bases between. The CDR3 DNA reads as TGTGCCACTTCAACAGAAGCCCAAAGCCCTCGGCAAGCTTTCTTT. It encodes CATSTEAQSPRQAFF.

The genes are TRBV7-2 and TRBJ2-7; no clear D gene. Germline V gene lookup returns CDR1 SGHTA and CDR2 FQGNSA. V lost 4 bases and J 3 bases, leaving 13 bases between the germline ends. This CDR3 has 14 amino acids. DNA for the CDR3: TGTGCCAGCAGCTCCCAGCCCGGAAACTACGAGCAGTACTTC. Amino acids: CASSSQPGNYEQYF.

The chain links TRBV6-5 to TRBJ1-1; D is ambiguous. From germline, CDR1 is MNHEY and CDR2 SVGAGI. V was pared by 5 bases and J by 2 bases, with 3 bases between. The CDR3 has 11 residues. DNA for the CDR3: TGTGCCAGCAGTATTAACACTGAAGCTTTCTTT. This sequence encodes CASSINTEAFF.

The chain carries TRBV7-2 and TRBJ2-3, with D possibly matching TRBD2 (5 bases). Trimming stripped 2 bases from V and 5 bases from J, with 8 bases between. The CDR3 extends over 13 amino acids. Germline lookup yields CDR1 SGHTA and CDR2 FQGNSA. This chain's CDR3 is CASSLNRGDTQYF. The CDR3 coding sequence is TGTGCCAGCAGCTTAAACCGGGGAGATACGCAGTATTTT.

The chain carries TRBV10-2 and TRBJ2-5; TRBD2 might be the D (5 bases). The CDR3 consists of 17 residues. Germline V gene sequence: CDR1 WSHSY, CDR2 SAAADI. V lost 4 bases, J lost 2 bases, and 20 bases lay in between. The CDR3 sequence: CASSVWQKRRGQETQYF. The DNA for the CDR3 is TGCGCCAGCAGTGTTTGGCAGAAAAGGCGAGGGCAAGAGACCCAGTACTTC.

This sequence joins TRBV6-2 or TRBV6-3 and TRBJ1-5; D call uncertain. This CDR3 has 16 residues. Trimming left V 0 bases short and J 3 bases short, with 12 bases between. Per germline, CDR1 MNHEY and CDR2 SVGEGT. CDR3 sequence reads: CASSYSIQRFNQPQHF. As DNA, the CDR3 is TGTGCCAGCAGTTACTCGATACAACGTTTCAATCAGCCCCAGCATTTT.

The rearrangement joins TRBV7-9 to TRBJ2-7, with a tentative D call TRBD2 (6 bases). CDR1 SEHNR and CDR2 FQNEAQ come from the germline V gene (reference sequence). The CDR3 totals 15 residues. V lost 1 base to trimming and J lost 1 base, with 11 bases between them. CDR3 in amino acids: CASSLVRGRSYEQYF. The CDR3 nucleotides are TGTGCCAGCAGCTTAGTGAGAGGGAGGTCCTACGAGCAGTACTTC. The variable domain in full, completed from reference TRBV7-9 and TRBJ2-7, reads DTGVSQNPRHKITKRGQNVTFRCDPISEHNRLYWYRQTLGQGPEFLTYFQNEAQLEKSRLLSDRFSAERPKGSFSTLEIQRTEQGDSAMYLCASSLVRGRSYEQYFGPGTRLTVT.

The chain carries TRBV19 and TRBJ2-5; tentatively, D is TRBD2 (7 bases). Germline V gene data show CDR1 as LNHDA and CDR2 as SQIVND (reference sequence). V gave up 5 bases and J gave up 0 bases, with 16 bases separating them. The CDR3 is made up of 16 amino acids. CDR3 nucleotide sequence: TGTGCCAGTAGTTTATATTCGGGGGGCTACCAAGAGACCCAGTACTTC. Its translation: CASSLYSGGYQETQYF.

The CDR3 DNA is TGTGCCACCAATTCCGGGACACCTAGCACAGATACGCAGTATTTT. Amino acids: CATNSGTPSTDTQYF. The V and J genes are TRBV6-5 and TRBJ2-3; D perhaps matches TRBD1 (6 bases). The CDR3 runs 15 residues. Germline CDR1 reads MNHEY; CDR2 reads SVGAGI. The V and J ends lost 10 bases and 0 bases respectively, with 17 bases between them.

The rearrangement links TRBV6-5 to TRBJ1-1; D is unclear. CDR1 and CDR2 from the germline V gene are MNHEY and SVGAGI. V lost 5 bases and J 3 bases, leaving 10 bases between the germline ends. This CDR3 region has 13 residues. For the CDR3, the DNA is TGTGCCAGCAGTCCAGGCGCCTACACTGAAGCTTTCTTT. This gives the protein CASSPGAYTEAFF.